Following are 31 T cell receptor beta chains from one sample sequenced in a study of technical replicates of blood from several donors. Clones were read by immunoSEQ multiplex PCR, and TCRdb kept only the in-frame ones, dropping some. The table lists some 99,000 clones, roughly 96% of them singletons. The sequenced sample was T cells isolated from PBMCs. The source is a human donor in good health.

This CDR3 is CASSANSGNTIYF. Here the CDR3 DNA reads TGCGCCAGCAGCGCGAACTCTGGAAACACCATATATTTT. V and J are TRBV5-1 and TRBJ1-3; the D is unclear. V was shortened by 4 bases and J by 0 bases, with 5 bases between the two germline ends. CDR3 length: 13 residues. Germline V gene data show CDR1 as SGHRS and CDR2 as YFSETQ.

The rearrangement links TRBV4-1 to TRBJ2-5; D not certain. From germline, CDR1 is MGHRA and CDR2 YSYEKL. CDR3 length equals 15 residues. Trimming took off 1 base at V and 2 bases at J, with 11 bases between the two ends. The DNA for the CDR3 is TGCGCCAGCAGCCAAGTTCTCGGAGAACAAGAGACCCAGTACTTC. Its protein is CASSQVLGEQETQYF.

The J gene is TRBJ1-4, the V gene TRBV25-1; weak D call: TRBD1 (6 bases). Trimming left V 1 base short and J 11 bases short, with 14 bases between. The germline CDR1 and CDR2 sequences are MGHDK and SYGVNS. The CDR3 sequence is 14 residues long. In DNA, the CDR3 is TGTGCCAGCAGTGAATCGTTAGGGGGAGGGAAACTGTTTTTT. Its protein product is CASSESLGGGKLFF.

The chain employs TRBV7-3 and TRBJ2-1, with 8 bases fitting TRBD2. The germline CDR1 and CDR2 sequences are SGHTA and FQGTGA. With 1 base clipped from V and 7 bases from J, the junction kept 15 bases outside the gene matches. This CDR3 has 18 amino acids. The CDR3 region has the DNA TGTGCCAGCAGCTTAATCGGGGGGGAGGAGAATGCGGGAAATGAGCAGTTCTTC. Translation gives CASSLIGGEENAGNEQFF.

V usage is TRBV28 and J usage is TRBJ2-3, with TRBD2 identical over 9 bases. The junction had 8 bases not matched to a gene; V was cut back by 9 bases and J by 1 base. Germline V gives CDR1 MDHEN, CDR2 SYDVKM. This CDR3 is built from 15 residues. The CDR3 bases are TGTGCCAGTTGTGGAGCGGGAGGAGGCACAGATACGCAGTATTTT. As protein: CASCGAGGGTDTQYF.

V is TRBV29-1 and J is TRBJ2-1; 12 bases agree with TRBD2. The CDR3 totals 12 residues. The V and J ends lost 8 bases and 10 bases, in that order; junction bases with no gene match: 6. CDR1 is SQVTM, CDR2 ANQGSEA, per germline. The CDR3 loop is CSHAGTSGEQFF. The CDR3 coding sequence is TGCAGCCATGCCGGGACTAGCGGGGAGCAGTTCTTC.

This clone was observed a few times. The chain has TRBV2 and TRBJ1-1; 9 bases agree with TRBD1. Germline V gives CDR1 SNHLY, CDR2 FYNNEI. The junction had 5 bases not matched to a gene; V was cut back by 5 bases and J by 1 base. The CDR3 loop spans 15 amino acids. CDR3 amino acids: CASSSETGGNTEAFF. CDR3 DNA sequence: TGTGCCAGCAGTTCTGAGACAGGGGGGAACACTGAAGCTTTCTTT.

The CDR3, as DNA: TGTGCCACGGATGGAAGGACAGAAGAAGAGACCCAGTACTTC. Its protein product is CATDGRTEEETQYF. The gene calls are TRBV6-4 and TRBJ2-5, with D perhaps matching TRBD1 (6 bases). The CDR3 is 14 amino acids. V gave up 10 bases and J gave up 3 bases, with 18 bases separating them. Germline loops: CDR1 MRHNA, CDR2 SNTAGT.

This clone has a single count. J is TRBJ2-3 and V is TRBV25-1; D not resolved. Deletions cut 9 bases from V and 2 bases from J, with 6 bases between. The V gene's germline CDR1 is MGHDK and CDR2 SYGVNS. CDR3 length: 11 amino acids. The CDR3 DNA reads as TGTGCCAGTGGCAACACAGATACGCAGTATTTT. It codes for CASGNTDTQYF.

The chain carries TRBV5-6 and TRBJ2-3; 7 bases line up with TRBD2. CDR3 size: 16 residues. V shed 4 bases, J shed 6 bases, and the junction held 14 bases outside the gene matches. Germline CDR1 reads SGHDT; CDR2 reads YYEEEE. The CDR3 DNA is TGTGCCAGCAGCGGCCCCCTGCGGGAGAGTCCGGATACGCAGTATTTT. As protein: CASSGPLRESPDTQYF. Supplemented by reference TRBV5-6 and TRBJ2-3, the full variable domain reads DAGVTQSPTHLIKTRGQQVTLRCSPKSGHDTVSWYQQALGQGPQFIFQYYEEEERQRGNFPDRFSGHQFPNYSSELNVNALLLGDSALYLCASSGPLRESPDTQYFGPGTRLTVL.

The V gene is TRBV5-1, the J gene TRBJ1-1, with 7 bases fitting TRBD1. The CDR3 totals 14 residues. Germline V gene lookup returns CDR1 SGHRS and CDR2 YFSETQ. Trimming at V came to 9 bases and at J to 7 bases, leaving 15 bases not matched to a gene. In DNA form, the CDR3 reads TGCGCCACCAGGACAGGAGCGACCGGCGGTGAAGCTTTCTTT. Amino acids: CATRTGATGGEAFF.

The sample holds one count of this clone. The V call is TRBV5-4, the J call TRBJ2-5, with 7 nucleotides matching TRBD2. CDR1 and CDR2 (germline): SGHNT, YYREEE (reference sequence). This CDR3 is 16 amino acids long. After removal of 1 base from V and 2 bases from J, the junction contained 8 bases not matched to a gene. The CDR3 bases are TGTGCCAGCAGCTTGTTCCGGGAGGCTGATCAAGAGACCCAGTACTTC. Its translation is CASSLFREADQETQYF.

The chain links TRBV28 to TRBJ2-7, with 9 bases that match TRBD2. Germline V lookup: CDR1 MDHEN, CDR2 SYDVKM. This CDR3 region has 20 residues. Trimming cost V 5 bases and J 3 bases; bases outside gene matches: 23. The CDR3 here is CASSLFLQGASGKWGYEQYF. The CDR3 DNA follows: TGTGCCAGCAGTCTCTTCCTCCAAGGGGCTAGCGGGAAGTGGGGCTACGAGCAGTACTTC.

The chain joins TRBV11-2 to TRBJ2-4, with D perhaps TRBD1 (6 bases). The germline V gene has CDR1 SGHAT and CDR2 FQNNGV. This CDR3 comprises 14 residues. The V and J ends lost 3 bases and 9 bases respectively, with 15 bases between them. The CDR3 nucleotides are TGTGCCAGCAGCTTGGAAGGGGGTAAACTCATTCAGTACTTC. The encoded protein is CASSLEGGKLIQYF.

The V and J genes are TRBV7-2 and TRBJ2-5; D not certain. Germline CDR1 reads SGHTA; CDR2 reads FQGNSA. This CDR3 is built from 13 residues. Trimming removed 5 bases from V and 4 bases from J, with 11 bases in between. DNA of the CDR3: TGTGCCAGCAGCCCTCAAAGCCGAGAGACCCAGTACTTC. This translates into CASSPQSRETQYF.

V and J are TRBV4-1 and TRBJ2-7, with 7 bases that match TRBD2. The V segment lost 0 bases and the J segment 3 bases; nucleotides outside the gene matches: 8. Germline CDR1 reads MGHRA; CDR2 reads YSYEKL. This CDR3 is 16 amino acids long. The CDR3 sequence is CASSQDTGGTIYEQYF. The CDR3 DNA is TGCGCCAGCAGCCAAGATACGGGGGGAACGATCTACGAGCAGTACTTC.

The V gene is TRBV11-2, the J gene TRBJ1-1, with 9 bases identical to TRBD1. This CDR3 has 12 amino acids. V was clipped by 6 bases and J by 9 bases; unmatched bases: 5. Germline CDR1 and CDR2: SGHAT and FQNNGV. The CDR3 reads CASSRDREKAFF. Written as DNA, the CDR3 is TGTGCCAGCAGTAGGGACAGGGAAAAAGCTTTCTTT. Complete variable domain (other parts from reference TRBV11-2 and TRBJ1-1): EAGVAQSPRYKIIEKRQSVAFWCNPISGHATLYWYQQILGQGPKLLIQFQNNGVVDDSQLPKDRFSAERLKGVDSTLKIQPAKLEDSAVYLCASSRDREKAFFGQGTRLTVV.

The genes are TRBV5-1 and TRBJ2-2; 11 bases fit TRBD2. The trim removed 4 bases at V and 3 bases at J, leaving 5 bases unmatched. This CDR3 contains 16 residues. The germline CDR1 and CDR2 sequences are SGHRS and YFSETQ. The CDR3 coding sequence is TGCGCCAGCAGCCCGGGACTAGCGGTCCACACCGGGGAGCTGTTTTTT. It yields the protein CASSPGLAVHTGELFF.

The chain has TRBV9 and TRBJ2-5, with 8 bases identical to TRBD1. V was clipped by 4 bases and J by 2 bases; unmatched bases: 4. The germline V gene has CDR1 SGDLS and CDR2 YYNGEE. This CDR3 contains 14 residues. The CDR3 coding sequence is TGTGCCAGCAGCTCAGGGGGCGGGCAAGAGACCCAGTACTTC. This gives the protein CASSSGGGQETQYF.

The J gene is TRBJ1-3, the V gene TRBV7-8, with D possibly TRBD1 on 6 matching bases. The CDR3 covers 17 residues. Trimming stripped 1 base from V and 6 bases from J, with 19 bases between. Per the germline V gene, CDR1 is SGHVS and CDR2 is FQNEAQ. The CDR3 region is CASSLVPGGGDENTIYF. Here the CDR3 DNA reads TGTGCCAGCAGCTTAGTGCCCGGGGGGGGCGATGAAAACACCATATATTTT.

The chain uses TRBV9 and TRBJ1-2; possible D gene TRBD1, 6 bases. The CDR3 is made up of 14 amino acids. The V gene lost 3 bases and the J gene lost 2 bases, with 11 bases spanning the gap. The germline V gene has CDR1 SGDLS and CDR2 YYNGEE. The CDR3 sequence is CASSGTTGNYGYTF. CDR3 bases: TGTGCCAGCAGCGGAACGACAGGAAACTATGGCTACACCTTC. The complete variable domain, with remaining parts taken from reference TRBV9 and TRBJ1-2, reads DSGVTQTPKHLITATGQRVTLRCSPRSGDLSVYWYQQSLDQGLQFLIQYYNGEERAKGNILERFSAQQFPDLHSELNLSSLELGDSALYFCASSGTTGNYGYTFGSGTRLTVV.

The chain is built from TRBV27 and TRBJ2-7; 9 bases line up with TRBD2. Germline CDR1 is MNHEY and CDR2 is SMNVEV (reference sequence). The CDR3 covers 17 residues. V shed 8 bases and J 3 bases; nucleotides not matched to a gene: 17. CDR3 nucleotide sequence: TGTGCCAGCCGCCTTAGTGGTTTAGCGGGAGACTACTACGAGCAGTACTTC. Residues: CASRLSGLAGDYYEQYF.

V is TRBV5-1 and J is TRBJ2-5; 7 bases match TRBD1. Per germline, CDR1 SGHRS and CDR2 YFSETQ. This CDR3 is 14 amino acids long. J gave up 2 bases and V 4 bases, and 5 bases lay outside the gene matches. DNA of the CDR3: TGCGCCAGCAGCGAAGACAGGGTTCAAGAGACCCAGTACTTC. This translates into CASSEDRVQETQYF.

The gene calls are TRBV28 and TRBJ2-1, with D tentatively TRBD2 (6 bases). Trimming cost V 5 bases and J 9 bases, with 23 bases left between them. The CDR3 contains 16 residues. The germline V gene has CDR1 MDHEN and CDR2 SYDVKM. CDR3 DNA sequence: TGTGCCAGCAGTATCACCGGGACTGGAGTGACAGCTGAGCAGTTCTTC. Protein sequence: CASSITGTGVTAEQFF.

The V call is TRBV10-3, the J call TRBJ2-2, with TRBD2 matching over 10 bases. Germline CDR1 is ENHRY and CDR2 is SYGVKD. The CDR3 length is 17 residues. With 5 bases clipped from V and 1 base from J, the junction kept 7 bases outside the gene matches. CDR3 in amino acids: CAISPLAGARNTGELFF. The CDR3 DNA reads TGTGCCATCAGTCCTCTAGCGGGAGCGCGGAACACCGGGGAGCTGTTTTTT.

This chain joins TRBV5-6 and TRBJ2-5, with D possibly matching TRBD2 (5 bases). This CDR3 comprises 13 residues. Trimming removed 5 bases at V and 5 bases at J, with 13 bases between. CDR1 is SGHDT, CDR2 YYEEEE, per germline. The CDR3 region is CASRFEGLETQYF. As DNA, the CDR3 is TGTGCCAGCAGGTTCGAGGGTTTGGAGACCCAGTACTTC.

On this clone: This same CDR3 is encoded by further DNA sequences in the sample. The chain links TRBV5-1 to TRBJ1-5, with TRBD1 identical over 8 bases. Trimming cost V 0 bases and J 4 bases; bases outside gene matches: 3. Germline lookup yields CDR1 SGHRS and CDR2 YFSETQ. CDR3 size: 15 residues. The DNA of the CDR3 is TGCGCCAGCAGCTTGGACGGGACAGGTAATCAGCCCCAGCATTTT. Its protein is CASSLDGTGNQPQHF. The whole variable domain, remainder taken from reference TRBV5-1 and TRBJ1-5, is KAGVTQTPRYLIKTRGQQVTLSCSPISGHRSVSWYQQTPGQGLQFLFEYFSETQRNKGNFPGRFSGRQFSNSRSEMNVSTLELGDSALYLCASSLDGTGNQPQHFGDGTRLSIL.

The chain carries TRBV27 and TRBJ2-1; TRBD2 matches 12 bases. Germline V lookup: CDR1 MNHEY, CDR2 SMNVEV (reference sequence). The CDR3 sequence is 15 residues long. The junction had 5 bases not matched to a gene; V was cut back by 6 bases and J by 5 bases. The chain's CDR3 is CASSVGTSGHNEQFF. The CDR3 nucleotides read TGTGCCAGCAGCGTCGGGACTAGCGGGCACAATGAGCAGTTCTTC.

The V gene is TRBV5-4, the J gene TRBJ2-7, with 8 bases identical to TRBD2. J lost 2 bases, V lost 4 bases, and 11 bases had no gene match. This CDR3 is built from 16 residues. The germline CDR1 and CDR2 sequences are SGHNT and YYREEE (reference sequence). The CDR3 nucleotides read TGTGCCAGCAGCGCCGGCCCCTCGGGACTAGCCTACGAGCAGTACTTC. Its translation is CASSAGPSGLAYEQYF.

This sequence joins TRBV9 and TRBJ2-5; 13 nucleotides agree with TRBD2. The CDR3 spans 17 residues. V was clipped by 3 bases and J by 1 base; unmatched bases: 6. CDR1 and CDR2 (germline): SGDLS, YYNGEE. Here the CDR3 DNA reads TGTGCCAGCAGCGCCTCCGGGACTAGCGGGGTCCAAGAGACCCAGTACTTC. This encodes CASSASGTSGVQETQYF.

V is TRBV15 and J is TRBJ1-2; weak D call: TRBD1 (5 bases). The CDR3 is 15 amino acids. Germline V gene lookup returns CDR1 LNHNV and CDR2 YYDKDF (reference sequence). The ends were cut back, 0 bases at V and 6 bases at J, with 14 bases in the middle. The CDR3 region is CATSRDKLQGNGYTF. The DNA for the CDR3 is TGTGCCACCAGCAGAGATAAGTTGCAGGGAAATGGCTACACCTTC.